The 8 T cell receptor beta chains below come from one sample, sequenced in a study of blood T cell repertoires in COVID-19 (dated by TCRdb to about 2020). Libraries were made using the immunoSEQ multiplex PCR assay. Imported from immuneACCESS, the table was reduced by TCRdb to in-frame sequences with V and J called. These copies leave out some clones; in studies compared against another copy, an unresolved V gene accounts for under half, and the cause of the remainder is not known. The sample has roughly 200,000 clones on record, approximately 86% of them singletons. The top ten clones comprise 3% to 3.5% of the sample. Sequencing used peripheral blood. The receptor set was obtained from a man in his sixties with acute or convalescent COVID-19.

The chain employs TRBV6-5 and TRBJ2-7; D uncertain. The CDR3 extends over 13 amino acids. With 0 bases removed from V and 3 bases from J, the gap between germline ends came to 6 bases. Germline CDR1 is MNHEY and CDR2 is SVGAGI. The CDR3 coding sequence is TGTGCCAGCAGTTACTCCAGCGACTACGAGCAGTACTTC. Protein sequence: CASSYSSDYEQYF.

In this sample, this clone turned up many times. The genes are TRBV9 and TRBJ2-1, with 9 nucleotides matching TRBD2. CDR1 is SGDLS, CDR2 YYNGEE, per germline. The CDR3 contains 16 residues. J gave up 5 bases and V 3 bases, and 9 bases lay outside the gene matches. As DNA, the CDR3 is TGTGCCAGCAGCGCCACCTTGACTAGCGGCCACAATGAGCAGTTCTTC. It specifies CASSATLTSGHNEQFF. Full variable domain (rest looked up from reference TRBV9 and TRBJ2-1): DSGVTQTPKHLITATGQRVTLRCSPRSGDLSVYWYQQSLDQGLQFLIQYYNGEERAKGNILERFSAQQFPDLHSELNLSSLELGDSALYFCASSATLTSGHNEQFFGPGTRLTVL.

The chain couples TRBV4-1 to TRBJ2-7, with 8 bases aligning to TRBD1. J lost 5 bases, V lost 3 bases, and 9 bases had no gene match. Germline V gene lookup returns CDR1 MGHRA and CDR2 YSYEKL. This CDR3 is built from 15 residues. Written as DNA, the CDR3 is TGCGCCAGCAGCCACACGGACAGGGAAGGGAACGAGCAGTACTTC. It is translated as CASSHTDREGNEQYF.

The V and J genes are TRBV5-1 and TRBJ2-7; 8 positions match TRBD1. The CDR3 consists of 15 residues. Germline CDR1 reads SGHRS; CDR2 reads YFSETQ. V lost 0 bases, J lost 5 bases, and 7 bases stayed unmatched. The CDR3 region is CASSLGQGAWNEQYF. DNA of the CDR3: TGCGCCAGCAGCTTGGGGCAGGGGGCTTGGAACGAGCAGTACTTC.

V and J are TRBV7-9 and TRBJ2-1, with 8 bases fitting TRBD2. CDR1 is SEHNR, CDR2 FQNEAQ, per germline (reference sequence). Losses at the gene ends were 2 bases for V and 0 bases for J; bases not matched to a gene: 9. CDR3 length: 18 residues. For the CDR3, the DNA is TGTGCCAGCAGCTTACTTTTGAGCGGGGGAAGCTCCTACAATGAGCAGTTCTTC. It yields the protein CASSLLLSGGSSYNEQFF.

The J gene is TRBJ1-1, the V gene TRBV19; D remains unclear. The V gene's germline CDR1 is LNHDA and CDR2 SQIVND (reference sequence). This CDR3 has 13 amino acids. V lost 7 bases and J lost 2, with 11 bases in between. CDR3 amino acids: CASTTELNTEAFF. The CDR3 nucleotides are TGTGCCAGTACCACTGAGCTAAACACTGAAGCTTTCTTT.

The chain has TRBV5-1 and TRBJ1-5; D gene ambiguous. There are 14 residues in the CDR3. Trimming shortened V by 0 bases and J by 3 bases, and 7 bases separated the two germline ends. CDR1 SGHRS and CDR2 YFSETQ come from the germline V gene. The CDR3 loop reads CASSLGHNNQPQHF. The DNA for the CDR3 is TGCGCCAGCAGCTTGGGACACAACAATCAGCCCCAGCATTTT.

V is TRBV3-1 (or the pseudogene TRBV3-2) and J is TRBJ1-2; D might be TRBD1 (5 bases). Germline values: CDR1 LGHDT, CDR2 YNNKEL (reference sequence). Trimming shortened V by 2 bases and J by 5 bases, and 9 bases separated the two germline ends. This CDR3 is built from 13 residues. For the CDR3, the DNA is TGTGCCAGCAGCCAACCGGGGGGGTATGGCTACACCTTC. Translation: CASSQPGGYGYTF.